This TCR beta chain is from a study of blood T cells in healthy people across ages. Study results and caveats: Possibly confounding the expanded clonotype changes was the fact that donor CMV status was unknown.

There are 15 residues in the CDR3. A second about 6 to 12 cycle PCR used barcoded and J-beta primers. TCRdb ran MiXCR on the 5' RACE reads and lists one entry per CDR3 protein. The sample lists more than 1,000,000 distinct CDR3 sequences, 20% to 25% seen once, with approximately 0.71% in the top ten. This clonotype was detected a few times. What it binds is unknown. This sample also belongs to another study, concerning T cells of mothers and their children. That source reports: A few healthy Caucasian mothers gave samples, and so did their six children. Both sample barcodes and 2-4 random nucleotides came from the M1S primer of the second PCR.

This sequence joins TRBV21-1 and TRBJ2-6; TRBD2, the table's D call, lacks a check against the DNA. TRBV21-1 is tagged as a pseudogene. Sequencing was carried out using blood. The receptor's source is a girl aged 2-10 years in good health. This CDR3 is CASSKGEAGANVLTF. CDR3 DNA sequence: TGTGCCAGCAGCAAAGGGGAGGCTGGGGCCAACGTCCTGACTTTC.